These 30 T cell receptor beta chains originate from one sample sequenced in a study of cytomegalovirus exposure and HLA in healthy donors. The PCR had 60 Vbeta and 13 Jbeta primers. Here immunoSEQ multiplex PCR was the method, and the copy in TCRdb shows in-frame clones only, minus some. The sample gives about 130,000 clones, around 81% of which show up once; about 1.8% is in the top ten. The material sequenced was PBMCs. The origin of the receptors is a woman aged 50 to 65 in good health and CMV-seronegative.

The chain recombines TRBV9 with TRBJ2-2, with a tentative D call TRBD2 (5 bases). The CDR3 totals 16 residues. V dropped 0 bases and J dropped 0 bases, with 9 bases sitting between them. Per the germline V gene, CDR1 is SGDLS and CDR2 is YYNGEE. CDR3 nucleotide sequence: TGTGCCAGCAGCGTAGGAGCGGCCGCGAACACCGGGGAGCTGTTTTTT. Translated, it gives CASSVGAAANTGELFF. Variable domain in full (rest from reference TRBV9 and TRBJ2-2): DSGVTQTPKHLITATGQRVTLRCSPRSGDLSVYWYQQSLDQGLQFLIQYYNGEERAKGNILERFSAQQFPDLHSELNLSSLELGDSALYFCASSVGAAANTGELFFGEGSRLTVL.

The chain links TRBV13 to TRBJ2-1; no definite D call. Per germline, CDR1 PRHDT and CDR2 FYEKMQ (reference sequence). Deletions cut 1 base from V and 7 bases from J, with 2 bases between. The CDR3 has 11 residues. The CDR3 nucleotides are TGTGCCAGCAGCTTAGCAAATGAGCAGTTCTTC. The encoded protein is CASSLANEQFF.

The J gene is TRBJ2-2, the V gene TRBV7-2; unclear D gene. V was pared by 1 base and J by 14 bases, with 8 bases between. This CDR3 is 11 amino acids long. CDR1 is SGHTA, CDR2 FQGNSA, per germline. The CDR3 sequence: CASSLDLSLFF. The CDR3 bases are TGTGCCAGCAGCTTAGATTTGAGTCTGTTTTTT.

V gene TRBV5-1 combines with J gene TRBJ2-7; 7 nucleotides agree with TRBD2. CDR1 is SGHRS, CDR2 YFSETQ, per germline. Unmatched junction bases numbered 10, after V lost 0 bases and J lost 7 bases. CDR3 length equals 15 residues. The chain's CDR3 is CASSLALAGAEEQYF. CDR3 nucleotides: TGCGCCAGCAGCTTGGCGTTGGCGGGAGCAGAAGAGCAGTACTTC. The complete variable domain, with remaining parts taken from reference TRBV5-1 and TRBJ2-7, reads KAGVTQTPRYLIKTRGQQVTLSCSPISGHRSVSWYQQTPGQGLQFLFEYFSETQRNKGNFPGRFSGRQFSNSRSEMNVSTLELGDSALYLCASSLALAGAEEQYFGPGTRLTVT.

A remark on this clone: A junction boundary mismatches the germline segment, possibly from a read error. The CDR3 reads CATRGGGQYNYGYPF. CDR3 nucleotide sequence: TGTGCCACCCGAGGAGGAGGACAGTACAACTATGGCTACCCCTTC. The gene calls are TRBV6-5 and TRBJ1-2; D might be TRBD1 (6 bases). The CDR3 is 15 residues long. Germline loops: CDR1 MNHEY, CDR2 SVGAGI.

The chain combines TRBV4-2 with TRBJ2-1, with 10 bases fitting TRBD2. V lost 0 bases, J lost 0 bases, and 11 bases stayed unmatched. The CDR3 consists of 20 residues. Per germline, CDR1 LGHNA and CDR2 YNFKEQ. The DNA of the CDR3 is TGTGCCAGCAGCCAAGATGGGGCTAGCGGGAGAGTTGGCTCCTACAATGAGCAGTTCTTC. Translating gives CASSQDGASGRVGSYNEQFF.

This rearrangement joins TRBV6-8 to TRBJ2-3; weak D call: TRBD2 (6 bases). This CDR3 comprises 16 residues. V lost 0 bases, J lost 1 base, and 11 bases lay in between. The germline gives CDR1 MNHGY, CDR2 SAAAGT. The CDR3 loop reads CASSYSRAGGTDTQYF. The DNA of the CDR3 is TGTGCCAGCAGTTACTCGAGAGCGGGCGGCACAGATACGCAGTATTTT.

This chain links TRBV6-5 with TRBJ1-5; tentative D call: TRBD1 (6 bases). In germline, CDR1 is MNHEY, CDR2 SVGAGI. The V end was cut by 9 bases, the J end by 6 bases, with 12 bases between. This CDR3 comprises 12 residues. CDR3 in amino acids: CARQGPSQPQHF. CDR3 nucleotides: TGTGCCAGACAGGGTCCGTCTCAGCCCCAGCATTTT.

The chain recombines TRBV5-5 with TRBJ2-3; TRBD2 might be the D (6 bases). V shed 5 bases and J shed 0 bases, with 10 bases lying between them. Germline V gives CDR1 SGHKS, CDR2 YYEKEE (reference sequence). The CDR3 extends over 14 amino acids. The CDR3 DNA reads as TGTGCCAGCAGGGTTGGGGGGAGCACAGATACGCAGTATTTT. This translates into CASRVGGSTDTQYF.

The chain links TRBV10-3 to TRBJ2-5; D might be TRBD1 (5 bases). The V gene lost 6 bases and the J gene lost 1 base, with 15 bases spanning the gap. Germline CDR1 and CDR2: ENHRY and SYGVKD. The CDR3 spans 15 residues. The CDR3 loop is CAISTLTASQETQYF. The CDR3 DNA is TGTGCCATCAGCACTCTGACAGCATCCCAAGAGACCCAGTACTTC.

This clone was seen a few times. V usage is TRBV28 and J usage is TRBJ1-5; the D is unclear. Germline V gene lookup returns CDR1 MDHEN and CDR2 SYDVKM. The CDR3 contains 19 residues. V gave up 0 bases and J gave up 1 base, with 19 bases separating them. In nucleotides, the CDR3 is TGTGCCAGCAGTTTATGGGGCGAAGCCGGCCGGTTGAGCAATCAGCCCCAGCATTTT. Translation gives CASSLWGEAGRLSNQPQHF.

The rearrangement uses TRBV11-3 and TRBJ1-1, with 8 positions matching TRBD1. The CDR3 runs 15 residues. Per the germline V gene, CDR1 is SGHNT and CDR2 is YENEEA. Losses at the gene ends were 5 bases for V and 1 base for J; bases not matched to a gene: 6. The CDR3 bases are TGTGCCAGCAGCCGGAGACAGGGGCCGAACACTGAAGCTTTCTTT. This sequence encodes CASSRRQGPNTEAFF.

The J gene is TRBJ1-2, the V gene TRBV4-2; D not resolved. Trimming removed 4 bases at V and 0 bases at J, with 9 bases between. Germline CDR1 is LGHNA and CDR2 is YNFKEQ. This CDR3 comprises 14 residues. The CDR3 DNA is TGTGCCAGCAGCCCCCCAAGCACTAACTATGGCTACACCTTC. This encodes CASSPPSTNYGYTF.

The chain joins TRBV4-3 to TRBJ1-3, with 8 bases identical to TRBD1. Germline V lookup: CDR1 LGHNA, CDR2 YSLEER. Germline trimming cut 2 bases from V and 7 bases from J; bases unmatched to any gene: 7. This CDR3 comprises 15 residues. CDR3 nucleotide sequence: TGCGCCAGCAGCCAAACGACAGGGGTCGGCAACACCATATATTTT. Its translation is CASSQTTGVGNTIYF.

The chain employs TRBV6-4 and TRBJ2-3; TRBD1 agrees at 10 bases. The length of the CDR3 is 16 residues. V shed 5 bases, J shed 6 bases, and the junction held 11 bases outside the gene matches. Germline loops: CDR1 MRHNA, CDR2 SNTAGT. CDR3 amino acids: CASSKPPGQGTDTQYF. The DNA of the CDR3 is TGTGCCAGCAGTAAACCACCGGGACAGGGGACGGATACGCAGTATTTT.

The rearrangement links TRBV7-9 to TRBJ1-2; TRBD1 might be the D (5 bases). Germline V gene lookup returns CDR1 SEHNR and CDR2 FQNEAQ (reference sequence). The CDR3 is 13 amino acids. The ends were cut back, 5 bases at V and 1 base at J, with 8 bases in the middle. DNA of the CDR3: TGTGCCAGCAGCCCGACAGATAACTATGGCTACACCTTC. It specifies CASSPTDNYGYTF.

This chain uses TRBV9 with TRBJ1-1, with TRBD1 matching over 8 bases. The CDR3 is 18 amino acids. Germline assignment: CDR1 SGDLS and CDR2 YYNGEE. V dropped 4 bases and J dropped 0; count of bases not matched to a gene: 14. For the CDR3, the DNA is TGTGCCAGCAGCCGGGGACGGGCAGGGGGCGTCCTGAACACTGAAGCTTTCTTT. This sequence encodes CASSRGRAGGVLNTEAFF.

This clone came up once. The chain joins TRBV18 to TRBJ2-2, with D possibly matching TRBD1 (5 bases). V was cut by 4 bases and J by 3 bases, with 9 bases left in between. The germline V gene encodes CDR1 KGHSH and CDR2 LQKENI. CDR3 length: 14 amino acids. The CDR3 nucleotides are TGTGCCAGCTCACTGACCAGGGACACCGGGGAGCTGTTTTTT. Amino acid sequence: CASSLTRDTGELFF.

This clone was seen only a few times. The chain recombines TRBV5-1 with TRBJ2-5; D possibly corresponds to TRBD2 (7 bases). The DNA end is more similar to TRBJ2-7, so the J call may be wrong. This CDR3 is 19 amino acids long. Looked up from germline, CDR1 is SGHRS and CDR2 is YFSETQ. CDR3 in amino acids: CASSSLGGRRSPATYEQYF. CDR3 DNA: TGCGCCAGCAGCTCCCTCGGGGGGCGCCGATCACCCGCGACATACGAGCAGTACTTC.

CDR3 nucleotide sequence: TGTGCCAGCAGCGTTTCTAGCGGCAATGAGCAGTTCTTC. It yields the protein CASSVSSGNEQFF. The chain carries TRBV9 and TRBJ2-1; 7 bases are shared with TRBD2. Germline CDR1 SGDLS, CDR2 YYNGEE. This CDR3 region has 13 residues. Germline trimming cut 2 bases from V and 6 bases from J; bases unmatched to any gene: 2.

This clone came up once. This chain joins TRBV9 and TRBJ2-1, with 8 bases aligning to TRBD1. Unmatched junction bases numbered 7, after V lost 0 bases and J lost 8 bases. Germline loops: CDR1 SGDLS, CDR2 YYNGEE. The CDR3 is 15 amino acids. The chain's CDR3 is CASSVVAGGSDEQFF. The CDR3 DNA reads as TGTGCCAGCAGCGTAGTAGCAGGGGGCAGCGATGAGCAGTTCTTC.

As DNA, the CDR3 is TGTGCCACCGGAGCGGGGGTTAACGAGCAGTACGTC. This sequence encodes CATGAGVNEQYV. The chain carries TRBV19 and TRBJ2-7, with 8 nucleotides matching TRBD2. CDR1 is LNHDA and CDR2 is SQIVND in the germline V gene (reference sequence). The CDR3 loop spans 12 amino acids. J lost 5 bases, V lost 10 bases, and 7 bases had no gene match.

The CDR3 sequence: CASSLNFYNEQFF. The CDR3 coding sequence is TGTGCCAGCAGTTTAAACTTTTACAATGAGCAGTTCTTC. V and J are TRBV27 and TRBJ2-1; D remains unclear. The germline gives CDR1 MNHEY, CDR2 SMNVEV (reference sequence). CDR3 length equals 13 residues. Trimming took off 2 bases at V and 4 bases at J, with 6 bases between the two ends.

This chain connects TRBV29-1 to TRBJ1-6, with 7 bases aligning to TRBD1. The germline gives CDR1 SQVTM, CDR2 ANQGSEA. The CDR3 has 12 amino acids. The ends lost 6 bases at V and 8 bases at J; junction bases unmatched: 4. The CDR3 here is CSVSQGDSPLHF. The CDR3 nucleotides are TGCAGCGTCTCGCAGGGGGATTCACCCCTCCACTTT.

CDR3 sequence (DNA): TGTGCCAGTAGTATCGGGGGGAACACTGAAGCTTTCTTT. Its translation is CASSIGGNTEAFF. The chain has TRBV19 and TRBJ1-1; weak D call: TRBD1 (5 bases). Germline CDR1 LNHDA, CDR2 SQIVND (reference sequence). Trimming removed 3 bases at V and 1 base at J, with 6 bases between. This CDR3 comprises 13 residues.

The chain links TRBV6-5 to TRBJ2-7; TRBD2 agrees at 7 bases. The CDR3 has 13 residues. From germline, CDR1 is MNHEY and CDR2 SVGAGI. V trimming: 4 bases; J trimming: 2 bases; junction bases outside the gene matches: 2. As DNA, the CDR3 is TGTGCCAGCAGTTTCAGCGGGACCTACGAGCAGTACTTC. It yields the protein CASSFSGTYEQYF.

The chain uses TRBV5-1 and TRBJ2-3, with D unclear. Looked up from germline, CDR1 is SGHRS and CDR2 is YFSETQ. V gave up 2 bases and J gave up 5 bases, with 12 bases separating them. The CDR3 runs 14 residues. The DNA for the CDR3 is TGCGCCAGCAGCTTACAGAGTCTTGTAGATACGCAGTATTTT. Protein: CASSLQSLVDTQYF. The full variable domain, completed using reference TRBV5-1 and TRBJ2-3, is KAGVTQTPRYLIKTRGQQVTLSCSPISGHRSVSWYQQTPGQGLQFLFEYFSETQRNKGNFPGRFSGRQFSNSRSEMNVSTLELGDSALYLCASSLQSLVDTQYFGPGTRLTVL.

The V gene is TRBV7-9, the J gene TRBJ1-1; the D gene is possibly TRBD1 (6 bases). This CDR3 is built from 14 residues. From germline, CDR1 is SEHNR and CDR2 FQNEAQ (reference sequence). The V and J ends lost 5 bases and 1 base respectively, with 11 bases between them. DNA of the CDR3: TGTGCCAGCAGCCCACAACAGGGGAACACTGAAGCTTTCTTT. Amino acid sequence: CASSPQQGNTEAFF.

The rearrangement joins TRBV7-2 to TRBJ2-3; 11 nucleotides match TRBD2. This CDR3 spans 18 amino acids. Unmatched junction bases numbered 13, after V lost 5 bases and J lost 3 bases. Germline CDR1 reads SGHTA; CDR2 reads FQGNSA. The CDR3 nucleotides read TGTGCCAGCAGCCCGATTAGCGGGAGGGCCGCCGGAACAGATACGCAGTATTTT. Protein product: CASSPISGRAAGTDTQYF.

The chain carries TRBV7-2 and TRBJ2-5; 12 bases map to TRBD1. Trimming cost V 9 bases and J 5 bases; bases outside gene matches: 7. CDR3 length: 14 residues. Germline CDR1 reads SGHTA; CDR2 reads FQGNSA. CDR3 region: CASSRDRGHETQYF. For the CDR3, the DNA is TGTGCCAGTTCCCGGGACAGGGGGCATGAGACCCAGTACTTC.